The next 2 T cell receptor beta chains were all read from a single sample in a study of cytomegalovirus exposure and HLA in healthy donors (dated by TCRdb to about 2017). The library came from the immunoSEQ multiplex PCR assay. Here the immuneACCESS table is served through TCRdb, limited to in-frame sequences with V and J called. Missing clones are a known gap in these copies; in checked studies unresolved V genes cover under half, and the rest lacks a known reason. The table for this sample lists 130,000 to 150,000 clones; roughly nine tenths of them were counted only once. The ten most abundant clones make up 9% of the sample. Source material: PBMCs. These receptors all come from a young woman in good health and CMV-seropositive.

The chain combines TRBV4-2 with TRBJ2-5; 11 bases line up with TRBD2. The length of the CDR3 is 17 residues. V gave up 2 bases and J gave up 2 bases; unmatched junction bases: 7. Germline-derived CDR1 and CDR2 are LGHNA and YNFKEQ. CDR3 protein: CASSQSSSGGKQETQYF. In DNA form, the CDR3 reads TGTGCCAGCAGCCAATCTTCTAGCGGGGGGAAACAAGAGACCCAGTACTTC.

This clone was observed a single time. This chain connects TRBV18 to TRBJ1-1; 8 nucleotides align to TRBD1. Germline V gives CDR1 KGHSH, CDR2 LQKENI. The CDR3 is 18 amino acids. Losses at the gene ends were 2 bases for V and 5 bases for J; bases not matched to a gene: 16. Here the CDR3 DNA reads TGTGCCAGCTCACCAGTTGGTGTTAGGACAGGGATTCAAACTGAAGCTTTCTTT. Amino acids: CASSPVGVRTGIQTEAFF.